These T cell receptor beta chains were read from a single sample in a study of CXCR3-negative and CXCR3-positive naive CD8 T cells. TCRdb reanalyzed the 5' RACE reads, giving one entry per CDR3 protein sequence and no DNA. Its listing shows some 50,000 distinct CDR3 sequences. The sequencing sample was made of naive CXCR3- CD8+ T cells from blood. These receptors came from a human donor in good health. Some clones in this sample may be carry-over from other donors' samples. Each CDR3 is given with its conserved first and last residue. The order of the fields is J gene, clone size, V gene, CDR3 protein. Size tells how often a clone was seen (once, few, many) or the class of an expanded clone, and some rows leave it out.

J gene: TRBJ2-3
clone size: -
V gene: TRBV28
CDR3 protein: CASSRDRIGKSTDTQYF

J gene: TRBJ2-7
clone size: -
V gene: TRBV15
CDR3 protein: CATRTGTVDEQYF

J gene: TRBJ2-3
clone size: -
V gene: TRBV12-3/TRBV12-4
CDR3 protein: CASTGTRTDTQYF

J gene: TRBJ2-1
clone size: -
V gene: TRBV28
CDR3 protein: CASSFPSDEQFF

J gene: TRBJ2-1
clone size: -
V gene: TRBV21-1
CDR3 protein: CASSQEGRGRSNEQFF

J gene: TRBJ2-7
clone size: -
V gene: TRBV4-1
CDR3 protein: CASSQEPYPGQTYEQYF

J gene: TRBJ1-2
clone size: -
V gene: TRBV27
CDR3 protein: CASRAQGANGYTF

J gene: TRBJ2-2
clone size: medium-sized
V gene: TRBV23-1
CDR3 protein: CASSWRRETNTGELFF

J gene: TRBJ2-5
clone size: -
V gene: TRBV28
CDR3 protein: CASTLGETQYF

J gene: TRBJ2-5
clone size: -
V gene: TRBV29-1
CDR3 protein: CSGLAGEETQYF

J gene: TRBJ2-7
clone size: -
V gene: TRBV29-1
CDR3 protein: CSVEGTRAYEQYF

J gene: TRBJ1-1
clone size: -
V gene: TRBV6-5
CDR3 protein: CASSSGQTTEAFF

J gene: TRBJ2-3
clone size: -
V gene: TRBV12-3/TRBV12-4
CDR3 protein: CASSFFRRQITDTQYF

J gene: TRBJ2-1
clone size: -
V gene: TRBV14
CDR3 protein: CASSQFDSSYNEQFF

J gene: TRBJ2-7
clone size: -
V gene: TRBV5-1
CDR3 protein: CASRFGEGQQYEQYF

J gene: TRBJ2-3
clone size: -
V gene: TRBV11-2
CDR3 protein: CASSGPRVTDTQYF

J gene: TRBJ2-2
clone size: -
V gene: TRBV5-6
CDR3 protein: CASSLDVDNTGELFF

J gene: TRBJ2-7
clone size: -
V gene: TRBV4-2
CDR3 protein: CASSQDQGRGAYEQYF

J gene: TRBJ2-5
clone size: -
V gene: TRBV4-1
CDR3 protein: CASSQETGLETQYF

J gene: TRBJ2-7
clone size: -
V gene: TRBV6-2/TRBV6-3
CDR3 protein: CASSYVSGARDEQYF

J gene: TRBJ2-1
clone size: -
V gene: TRBV12-3/TRBV12-4
CDR3 protein: CASRSDRGLGEQFF